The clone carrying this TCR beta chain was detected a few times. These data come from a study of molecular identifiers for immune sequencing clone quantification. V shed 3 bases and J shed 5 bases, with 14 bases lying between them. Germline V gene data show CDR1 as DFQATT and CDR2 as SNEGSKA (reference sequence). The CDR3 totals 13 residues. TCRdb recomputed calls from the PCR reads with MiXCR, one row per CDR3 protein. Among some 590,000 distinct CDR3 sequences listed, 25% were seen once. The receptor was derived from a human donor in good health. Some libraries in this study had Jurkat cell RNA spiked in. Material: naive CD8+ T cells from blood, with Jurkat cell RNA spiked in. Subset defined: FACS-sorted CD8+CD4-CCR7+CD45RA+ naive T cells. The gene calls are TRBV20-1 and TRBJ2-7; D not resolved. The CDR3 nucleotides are TGCAGTGCTAGTGCAGCCACCTTGAACGAGCAGTACTTC. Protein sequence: CSASAATLNEQYF.